This TCR beta chain originates from a study of shared clonotypes between healthy human individuals. Points on this clone: The antigen is undetermined.

CD4+ cells were split into CD45RA+ naive and CD45RA-negative memory subsets. Study-level findings and limits: Compared with memory subsets, naive subsets generally had larger estimated richness.

At the deep level, the assay was run. TCRdb keeps only in-frame clones here, not all; method: immunoSEQ multiplex PCR. The sample has some 2.1 million clones, approximately 95% seen once. The TCR sequence derives from a man aged 18 to 30 in good health. The sample comprised naive CD4+ T cells sorted from blood. The subset here: CD45RA+ positively selected.

CDR3 coding DNA: TGTGCCAGCTCACCGTCCGGGACTAGCGGGGGATACGAGCAGTACTTC. Protein: CASSPSGTSGGYEQYF. The rearrangement links TRBV18 to TRBJ2-7; 14 bases fit TRBD2. V lost 3 bases and J lost 4; bases outside the gene matches: 5. The CDR3 is 16 amino acids. CDR1 and CDR2 from the germline V gene are KGHSH and LQKENI.